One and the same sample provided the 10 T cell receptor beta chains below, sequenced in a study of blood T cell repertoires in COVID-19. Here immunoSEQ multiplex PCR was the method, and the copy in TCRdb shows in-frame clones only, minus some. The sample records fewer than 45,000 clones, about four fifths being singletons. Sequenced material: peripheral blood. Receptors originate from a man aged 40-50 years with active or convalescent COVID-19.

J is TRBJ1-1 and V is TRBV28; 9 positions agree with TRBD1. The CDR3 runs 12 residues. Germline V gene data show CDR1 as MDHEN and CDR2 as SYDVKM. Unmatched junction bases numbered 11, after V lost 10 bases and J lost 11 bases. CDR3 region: CATRRDRVFAFF. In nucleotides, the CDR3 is TGTGCCACCCGGCGGGACAGGGTTTTTGCTTTCTTT.

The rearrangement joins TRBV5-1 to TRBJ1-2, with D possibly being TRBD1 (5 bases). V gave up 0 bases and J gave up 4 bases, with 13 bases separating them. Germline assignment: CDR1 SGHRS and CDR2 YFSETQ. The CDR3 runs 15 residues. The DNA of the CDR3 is TGCGCCAGCAGCTTGGAGGGGAAGGAAGGCTATGGCTACACCTTC. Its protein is CASSLEGKEGYGYTF.

The CDR3 bases are TGCGCCAGCAGCCGGGGCAGGGGGTTAGGGGACACTGAAGCTTTCTTT. Encoded protein: CASSRGRGLGDTEAFF. V is TRBV4-3 and J is TRBJ1-1; TRBD1 matches 7 bases. The CDR3 runs 16 residues. V shed 4 bases, J shed 3 bases, and the junction held 11 bases outside the gene matches. In germline, CDR1 is LGHNA, CDR2 YSLEER.

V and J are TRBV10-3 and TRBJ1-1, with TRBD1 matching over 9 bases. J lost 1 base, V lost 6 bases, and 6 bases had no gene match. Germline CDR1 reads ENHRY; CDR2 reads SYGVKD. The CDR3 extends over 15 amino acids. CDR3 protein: CAIRADRGENTEAFF. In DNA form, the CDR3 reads TGTGCCATCAGAGCGGACAGGGGCGAGAACACTGAAGCTTTCTTT.

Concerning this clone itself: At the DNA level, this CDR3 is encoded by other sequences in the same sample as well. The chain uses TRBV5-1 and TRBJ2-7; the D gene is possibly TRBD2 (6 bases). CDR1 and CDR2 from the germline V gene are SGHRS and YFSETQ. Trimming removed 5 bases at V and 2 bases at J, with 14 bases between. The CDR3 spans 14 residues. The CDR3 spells CASRAGTGAYEQYF. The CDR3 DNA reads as TGCGCCAGCAGGGCCGGGACGGGGGCCTACGAGCAGTACTTC.

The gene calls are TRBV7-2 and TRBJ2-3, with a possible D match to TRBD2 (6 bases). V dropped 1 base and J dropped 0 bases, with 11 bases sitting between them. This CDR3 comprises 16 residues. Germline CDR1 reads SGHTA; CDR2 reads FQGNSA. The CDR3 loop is CASSLELGGSTDTQYF. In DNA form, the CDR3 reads TGTGCCAGCAGCTTAGAGTTGGGGGGAAGCACAGATACGCAGTATTTT.

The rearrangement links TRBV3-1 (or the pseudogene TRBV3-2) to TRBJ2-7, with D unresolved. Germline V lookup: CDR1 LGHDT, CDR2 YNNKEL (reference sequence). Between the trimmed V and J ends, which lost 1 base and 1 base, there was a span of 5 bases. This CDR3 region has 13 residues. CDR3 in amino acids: CASSQGLSYEQYF. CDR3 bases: TGTGCCAGCAGCCAAGGACTTTCCTACGAGCAGTACTTC.

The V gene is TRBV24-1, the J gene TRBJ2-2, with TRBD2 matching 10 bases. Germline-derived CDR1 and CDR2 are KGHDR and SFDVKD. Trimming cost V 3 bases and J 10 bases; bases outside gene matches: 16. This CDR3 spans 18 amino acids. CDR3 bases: TGTGCCACCAGTGATGAAAATAGCGGGAGGTACGCTCCCTTGGAGCTGTTTTTT. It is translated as CATSDENSGRYAPLELFF.

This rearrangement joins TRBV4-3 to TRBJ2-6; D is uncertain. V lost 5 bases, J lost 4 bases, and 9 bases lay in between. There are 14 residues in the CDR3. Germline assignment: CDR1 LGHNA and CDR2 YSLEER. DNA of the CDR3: TGCGCCAGCAGCTGGGCCACCGGGGCCAACGTCCTGACTTTC. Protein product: CASSWATGANVLTF.

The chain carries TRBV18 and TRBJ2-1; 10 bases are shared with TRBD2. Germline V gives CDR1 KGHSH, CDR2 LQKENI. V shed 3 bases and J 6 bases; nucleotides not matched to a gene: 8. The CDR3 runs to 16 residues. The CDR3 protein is CASSPLGLAVTNEQFF. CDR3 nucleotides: TGTGCCAGCTCACCTCTCGGACTAGCGGTAACCAATGAGCAGTTCTTC.